The 26 T cell receptor beta chains below were found in one sample sequenced in a study of cytomegalovirus exposure and HLA in healthy donors (dated by TCRdb to between 2016 and 2019). The method behind the library was the immunoSEQ multiplex PCR assay. For the multiplex PCR, a mixture combining 60 forward primers for TCR Vbeta segments and 13 reverse primers for TCR Jbeta segments was used. This immuneACCESS table, as held by TCRdb, lists in-frame sequences with V and J called but not all clones. Of the missing ones, under half trace to an unresolved V gene in checked studies; the others have no known cause. Here the sample has 45,000 to 55,000 clones; roughly 60% occur a single time. In total, the top ten clones hold approximately 10% of the sample. Specimen: PBMCs. All receptors come from a human donor in good health.

The gene calls are TRBV19 and TRBJ1-5; no definite D call. There are 13 residues in the CDR3. V shed 7 bases and J shed 5 bases, with 12 bases lying between them. The germline V gene has CDR1 LNHDA and CDR2 SQIVND (reference sequence). The CDR3 spells CASMHRPDQPQHF. The CDR3 bases are TGTGCCAGTATGCACCGTCCGGATCAGCCCCAGCATTTT.

CDR3 amino acids: CASRPTGGHGYTF. CDR3 sequence (DNA): TGTGCCAGCAGGCCGACGGGGGGTCATGGCTACACCTTC. The V gene is TRBV9, the J gene TRBJ1-2; tentative D call: TRBD1 (5 bases). There are 13 residues in the CDR3. V lost 5 bases, J lost 6 bases, and 14 bases lay in between. Germline CDR1 SGDLS, CDR2 YYNGEE.

The chain joins TRBV25-1 to TRBJ2-7; TRBD1 might be the D (6 bases). Germline CDR1 and CDR2: MGHDK and SYGVNS. The length of the CDR3 is 14 residues. V shed 0 bases and J shed 5 bases, with 11 bases lying between them. The chain's CDR3 is CASSEYQGWDEQYF. As DNA, the CDR3 is TGTGCCAGCAGTGAATATCAGGGGTGGGACGAGCAGTACTTC.

Only a few counts were recorded for this clone. V gene TRBV7-9 combines with J gene TRBJ2-5, with 10 nucleotides matching TRBD1. Germline lookup yields CDR1 SEHNR and CDR2 FQNEAQ (reference sequence). The CDR3 sequence is 15 residues long. Trimming at V came to 5 bases and at J to 2 bases, leaving 5 bases not matched to a gene. The CDR3, as DNA: TGTGCCAGCAGCCGCGGGACAGGGGCGCAAGAGACCCAGTACTTC. Amino acids: CASSRGTGAQETQYF. The whole variable domain, remainder taken from reference TRBV7-9 and TRBJ2-5, is DTGVSQNPRHKITKRGQNVTFRCDPISEHNRLYWYRQTLGQGPEFLTYFQNEAQLEKSRLLSDRFSAERPKGSFSTLEIQRTEQGDSAMYLCASSRGTGAQETQYFGPGTRLLVL.

The CDR3 DNA is TGTGCCAGCAGCTCCCCTCGAGTTAGCACAGATACGCAGTATTTT. Protein product: CASSSPRVSTDTQYF. The J gene is TRBJ2-3, the V gene TRBV11-2, with D unclear. With 4 bases removed from V and 0 bases from J, the gap between germline ends came to 11 bases. The CDR3 runs 15 residues. CDR1 SGHAT and CDR2 FQNNGV come from the germline V gene.

The genes are TRBV7-2 and TRBJ2-5; perhaps TRBD1 as D (5 bases). The CDR3 runs 13 residues. Trimming removed 1 base from V and 4 bases from J, with 7 bases in between. From germline, CDR1 is SGHTA and CDR2 FQGNSA. CDR3 amino acids: CASSLGRAETQYF. The CDR3, as DNA: TGTGCCAGCAGCTTAGGCAGGGCAGAGACCCAGTACTTC.

The gene calls are TRBV12-1 and TRBJ1-2. TRBV12-1 is an annotated pseudogene. The CDR3 has 10 residues. CDR3: CASSLYGYTF. The CDR3 nucleotides are TGTGCCAGCAGCCTATATGGCTACACCTTC.

The rearrangement uses TRBV19 and TRBJ2-3; maybe TRBD1 (6 bases). The V and J ends lost 2 bases and 1 base respectively, with 13 bases between them. CDR1 is LNHDA and CDR2 is SQIVND in the germline V gene (reference sequence). The length of the CDR3 is 16 residues. CDR3: CASSIKRGIGTDTQYF. CDR3 DNA: TGTGCCAGTAGTATAAAGAGGGGGATAGGCACAGATACGCAGTATTTT.

In this sample, this clone turned up a few times. CDR3: CASSAWTGRGAGNTIYF. DNA of the CDR3: TGTGCCAGCAGCGCTTGGACAGGGCGCGGGGCTGGAAACACCATATATTTT. The gene calls are TRBV9 and TRBJ1-3; 8 positions match TRBD1. CDR3 size: 17 residues. Germline CDR1 and CDR2: SGDLS and YYNGEE. V was clipped by 3 bases and J by 2 bases; unmatched bases: 10.

There are a few counts of this clone. V and J are TRBV14 and TRBJ1-4, with 7 bases that match TRBD1. After removal of 4 bases from V and 3 bases from J, the junction contained 2 bases not matched to a gene. The CDR3 covers 14 residues. Germline V gene sequence: CDR1 SGHDN, CDR2 FVKESK. CDR3 DNA sequence: TGTGCCAGCAGCCTCGGGACAGCTAATGAAAAACTGTTTTTT. This sequence encodes CASSLGTANEKLFF.

This clone was counted between two and nine times. CDR3 in DNA: TGTGCCTGGAGTCGGACAGGGGTGACTGGAAACACCATATATTTT. Its protein is CAWSRTGVTGNTIYF. The chain employs TRBV30 and TRBJ1-3; 9 nucleotides match TRBD1. The CDR3 sequence is 15 residues long. CDR1 is GTSNPN and CDR2 is SVGIG in the germline V gene (reference sequence). V lost 2 bases to trimming and J lost 2 bases; unmatched junction nucleotides: 4.

This clone was seen just once. The rearrangement joins TRBV11-2 to TRBJ1-1, with 7 bases that match TRBD1. This CDR3 spans 13 amino acids. CDR1 and CDR2 from the germline V gene are SGHAT and FQNNGV. The V gene end was trimmed by 5 bases and the J gene end by 6 bases; junction bases not matched to a gene: 6. CDR3 bases: TGTGCCAGCAGCCCACGACAGGGTTCTGAAGCTTTCTTT. Its protein product is CASSPRQGSEAFF.

Here the CDR3 reads CASTPRGSTDTQYF. The DNA of the CDR3 is TGCGCCAGCACCCCCCGAGGTAGCACAGATACGCAGTATTTT. The chain joins TRBV5-1 to TRBJ2-3; D not certain. V was shortened by 6 bases and J by 0 bases, with 11 bases between the two germline ends. This CDR3 spans 14 amino acids. The germline V gene encodes CDR1 SGHRS and CDR2 YFSETQ.

This clone appeared once. The gene calls are TRBV6-5 and TRBJ1-2; a weak D match, TRBD1 (6 bases). Germline V CDR1 and CDR2: MNHEY, SVGAGI. Trimming shortened V by 4 bases and J by 3 bases, and 15 bases separated the two germline ends. The CDR3 length is 15 residues. In DNA form, the CDR3 reads TGTGCCAGCAGTTCCACAGGGAAGGTGGACTATGGCTACACCTTC. This encodes CASSSTGKVDYGYTF.

This chain joins TRBV5-1 and TRBJ1-2; TRBD1 is a possible D gene (6 bases). The length of the CDR3 is 14 residues. The V gene lost 0 bases and the J gene lost 8 bases, with 14 bases spanning the gap. Germline loops: CDR1 SGHRS, CDR2 YFSETQ. CDR3 protein: CASSLEGESGGYTF. As DNA, the CDR3 is TGCGCCAGCAGCTTGGAGGGGGAGTCGGGCGGCTACACCTTC.

This chain uses TRBV4-2 with TRBJ1-2, with 7 bases aligning to TRBD1. Germline V gene data show CDR1 as LGHNA and CDR2 as YNFKEQ. The CDR3 extends over 16 amino acids. The V gene end was trimmed by 2 bases and the J gene end by 7 bases; junction bases not matched to a gene: 13. The CDR3 loop reads CASSQPLGGTAGGYTF. DNA of the CDR3: TGTGCCAGCAGCCAACCGCTTGGGGGGACAGCCGGTGGCTACACCTTC.

This sequence joins TRBV10-3 and TRBJ2-3, with TRBD2 matching 13 bases. The junction had 5 bases not matched to a gene; V was cut back by 6 bases and J by 2 bases. The germline V gene encodes CDR1 ENHRY and CDR2 SYGVKD. The CDR3 has 16 amino acids. CDR3 in amino acids: CAISRTSGGITDTQYF. CDR3 DNA sequence: TGTGCCATCAGCCGGACTAGCGGGGGTATCACAGATACGCAGTATTTT.

As regards this clone: Different DNA sequences within this sample yield the same CDR3. The chain joins TRBV29-1 to TRBJ1-2; D is uncertain. The CDR3 contains 16 residues. Germline lookup yields CDR1 SQVTM and CDR2 ANQGSEA. Trimming removed 0 bases from V and 0 bases from J, with 14 bases in between. The CDR3 sequence: CSVEDRHSGANYGYTF. The CDR3 DNA is TGCAGCGTTGAAGACAGGCACTCCGGGGCTAACTATGGCTACACCTTC.

This clone was detected a few times. This chain uses TRBV7-9 with TRBJ1-5; the match to TRBD1 covers 8 bases. V was clipped by 1 base and J by 3 bases; unmatched bases: 8. The CDR3 covers 17 residues. Germline CDR1 SEHNR, CDR2 FQNEAQ (reference sequence). This chain's CDR3 is CASSLGVGTGHNQPQHF. The CDR3 DNA sequence: TGTGCCAGCAGCTTAGGAGTGGGGACAGGTCACAATCAGCCCCAGCATTTT.

In this sample, this clone turned up a few times. V gene TRBV5-1 combines with J gene TRBJ2-7; D possibly corresponds to TRBD1 (5 bases). This CDR3 has 14 residues. The germline V and J ends were trimmed by 7 bases and 5 bases, with 19 bases remaining between them. CDR1 is SGHRS, CDR2 YFSETQ, per germline. The CDR3 is CASGLGAPWDEQYF. The DNA for the CDR3 is TGCGCCAGCGGGCTTGGGGCCCCCTGGGACGAGCAGTACTTC.

This clone was counted a few times. This chain joins TRBV6-1 and TRBJ1-5; 9 bases fit TRBD1. The CDR3 is 15 amino acids. The germline gives CDR1 MNHNS, CDR2 SASEGT. Unmatched junction bases numbered 8, after V lost 6 bases and J lost 5 bases. This chain's CDR3 is CASRALDRGYQPQHF. The DNA for the CDR3 is TGTGCCAGCAGGGCCTTGGACAGGGGTTATCAGCCCCAGCATTTT.

This rearrangement joins TRBV28 to TRBJ1-4; 10 positions agree with TRBD1. J lost 6 bases, V lost 3 bases, and 4 bases had no gene match. Germline CDR1 reads MDHEN; CDR2 reads SYDVKM. There are 15 residues in the CDR3. The CDR3, as DNA: TGTGCCAGCAGTTTGCCCGGGACAGGGGATGAAAAACTGTTTTTT. Translation gives CASSLPGTGDEKLFF.

The table lists this clone with a few counts. The rearrangement uses TRBV5-1 and TRBJ1-6; no firm D call. Germline V gene sequence: CDR1 SGHRS, CDR2 YFSETQ. Between the trimmed V and J ends, which lost 3 bases and 7 bases, there was a span of 14 bases. This CDR3 spans 15 amino acids. This CDR3 reads CASSYEGRTNSPLHF. Written as DNA, the CDR3 is TGCGCCAGCAGCTACGAGGGCCGTACCAATTCACCCCTCCACTTT.

This clone was found a few times. CDR3 in DNA: TGCGCCAGCACCCCGAGACAGGGGGCTAAGGAGACCCAGTACTTC. Amino acids: CASTPRQGAKETQYF. This sequence joins TRBV5-1 and TRBJ2-5; TRBD1 matches 10 bases. The CDR3 contains 15 residues. V lost 6 bases to trimming and J lost 5 bases; unmatched junction nucleotides: 10. Germline V lookup: CDR1 SGHRS, CDR2 YFSETQ.

The chain uses TRBV6-1 and TRBJ2-7, with 9 nucleotides matching TRBD1. Trimming at V came to 3 bases and at J to 3 bases, leaving 6 bases not matched to a gene. Germline V CDR1 and CDR2: MNHNS, SASEGT. The length of the CDR3 is 15 residues. The DNA of the CDR3 is TGTGCCAGCAGTGATCCCGGGACAGGGAGCTACGAGCAGTACTTC. It codes for CASSDPGTGSYEQYF.

This clone was found once. The chain carries TRBV10-2 and TRBJ1-1; D uncertain. The CDR3 consists of 11 residues. Per the germline V gene, CDR1 is WSHSY and CDR2 is SAAADI. V gave up 4 bases and J gave up 8 bases, with 8 bases separating them. This chain's CDR3 is CASSVGPEAFF. The CDR3 region has the DNA TGCGCCAGCAGTGTGGGCCCCGAAGCTTTCTTT.